These T cell receptor beta chains were read from a single sample in a study of identical twins. TCRdb re-called the 5' RACE reads with MiXCR, one entry per CDR3 protein. The sample comprises about 890,000 distinct CDR3 sequences, around 12% of which are singletons, and around 1.6% rests with the top ten. These sequences were also reported in another study, on yellow fever vaccine responses in identical twins.

Sequencing was carried out using PBMCs. The source of these receptors is a young woman in good health. The CDR3 runs from the conserved cysteine through the conserved F or W. D genes are given only for firm matches. Clone size is given for some rows only: seen once, a few or many times, or a class if the clone is expanded.

abundance: few; j_gene: TRBJ2-2; len: 16; d_gene: -; v_gene: TRBV25-1; CDR3aa: CASSPRPETGTGELFF; CDR3nt: TGTGCCAGCAGTCCGCGACCGGAAACAGGGACCGGGGAGCTGTTTTTT
abundance: many; j_gene: TRBJ2-1; len: 14; d_gene: -; v_gene: TRBV3-1; CDR3aa: CASSPRTTYNEQFF; CDR3nt: TGTGCCAGCAGCCCCCGGACTACCTACAATGAGCAGTTCTTC
abundance: -; j_gene: TRBJ2-7; len: 15; d_gene: TRBD2; v_gene: TRBV6-2/TRBV6-3; CDR3aa: CASSYTAGGTYEQYF; CDR3nt: TGTGCCAGCAGTTACACGGCGGGAGGAACCTACGAGCAGTACTTC
abundance: -; j_gene: TRBJ2-5; len: 13; d_gene: -; v_gene: TRBV3-1; CDR3aa: CASSQNRRETQYF; CDR3nt: TGTGCCAGCAGCCAAAATCGCCGGGAGACCCAGTACTTC
abundance: few; j_gene: TRBJ1-1; len: 15; d_gene: TRBD1; v_gene: TRBV20-1; CDR3aa: CSARGQGVLGTEAFF; CDR3nt: TGCAGTGCTAGAGGACAGGGAGTCTTGGGCACTGAAGCTTTCTTC
abundance: -; j_gene: TRBJ2-1; len: 18; d_gene: -; v_gene: TRBV4-1; CDR3aa: CASSQEPRVRERYNEQFF; CDR3nt: TGCGCCAGCAGCCAAGAGCCCCGTGTTCGGGAGAGGTACAATGAGCAGTTCTTC
abundance: few; j_gene: TRBJ2-7; len: 15; d_gene: -; v_gene: TRBV7-2; CDR3aa: CASSLSPSWDYEQYF; CDR3nt: TGTGCCAGCAGCTTATCCCCTAGCTGGGACTACGAGCAGTACTTC
abundance: many; j_gene: TRBJ2-1; len: 16; d_gene: TRBD2; v_gene: TRBV5-1; CDR3aa: CASSHDPPSGYNEQFF; CDR3nt: TGCGCCAGCAGCCACGACCCCCCTAGCGGTTACAATGAGCAGTTCTTC
abundance: -; j_gene: TRBJ1-2; len: 14; d_gene: -; v_gene: TRBV7-2; CDR3aa: CASTPWGMVYGYTF; CDR3nt: TGTGCCAGCACCCCATGGGGTATGGTCTATGGCTACACCTTC
abundance: many; j_gene: TRBJ1-2; len: 15; d_gene: TRBD1; v_gene: TRBV6-5; CDR3aa: CASSYSETGNYGYTF; CDR3nt: TGTGCCAGCAGTTACTCGGAGACAGGGAACTATGGCTACACCTTC
abundance: many; j_gene: TRBJ2-3; len: 15; d_gene: -; v_gene: TRBV10-3; CDR3aa: CAISESRGSTDTQYF; CDR3nt: TGTGCCATCAGTGAGAGCCGGGGGAGCACAGATACGCAGTATTTT
abundance: -; j_gene: TRBJ2-5; len: 14; d_gene: TRBD1; v_gene: TRBV11-3; CDR3aa: CASSLDRVEETQYF; CDR3nt: TGTGCCAGCAGCTTGGACAGGGTTGAGGAGACCCAGTACTTC
abundance: few; j_gene: TRBJ1-5; len: 15; d_gene: -; v_gene: TRBV18; CDR3aa: CASSPPGGNSQPQHF; CDR3nt: TGTGCCAGCTCACCCCCCGGGGGAAATAGTCAGCCCCAGCATTTT
abundance: many; j_gene: TRBJ1-1; len: 13; d_gene: TRBD1; v_gene: TRBV2; CDR3aa: CASNRDSSTEAFF; CDR3nt: TGTGCCAGCAATCGGGACAGTTCCACTGAAGCTTTCTTT
abundance: few; j_gene: TRBJ2-2; len: 17; d_gene: -; v_gene: TRBV6-2/TRBV6-3; CDR3aa: CASSYGGTPPYTGELFF; CDR3nt: TGTGCCAGCAGTTACGGAGGGACGCCGCCTTACACCGGGGAGCTGTTTTTT
abundance: -; j_gene: TRBJ2-7; len: 13; d_gene: -; v_gene: TRBV12-3/TRBV12-4; CDR3aa: CASRGGGIYEQYF; CDR3nt: TGTGCCAGCAGGGGGGGTGGAATCTACGAGCAGTACTTC
abundance: few; j_gene: TRBJ2-5; len: 14; d_gene: -; v_gene: TRBV6-1; CDR3aa: CASSTQLAVETQYF; CDR3nt: TGTGCCAGCAGTACCCAACTAGCTGTGGAGACCCAGTACTTC